Listed below are T cell receptor beta chains from one sample, sequenced in a study of T-cell memory formation after mild COVID-19. TCRdb ran MiXCR on the 5' RACE reads and lists one entry per CDR3 protein. The table includes around 310,000 distinct CDR3 sequences, approximately 15% detected once. What was sequenced was PBMCs or a T cell subset sorted from them (not recorded which). Receptors were obtained from a man between 18 and 35 years old who had mild COVID-19 (a few samples of this study predate the infection). Cell type and time point are not known. Each CDR3 is given with its conserved first and last residue. The D gene is left open where the match is weak. Clone size, where shown, is once, few, many, or a class for clones that have expanded.

CDR3 length: 16; J gene: TRBJ2-3; V gene: TRBV5-5; clone size: few; D gene: -; CDR3 DNA: TGTGCCAGCAGCCCCCGTGGGAGCCAGGCGACAGATACGCAGTATTTT; CDR3 protein: CASSPRGSQATDTQYF
CDR3 length: 15; J gene: TRBJ2-5; V gene: TRBV4-1; clone size: -; D gene: -; CDR3 DNA: TGCGCCAGCAGCCAAGGTTCGGGGGGCCGAGAGACCCAGTACTTC; CDR3 protein: CASSQGSGGRETQYF
CDR3 length: 15; J gene: TRBJ1-2; V gene: TRBV6-6; clone size: few; D gene: TRBD1; CDR3 DNA: TGTGCCAGCAGTTACGGGGACAGGGTTAGTGATGGCTACACCTTC; CDR3 protein: CASSYGDRVSDGYTF
CDR3 length: 12; J gene: TRBJ1-2; V gene: TRBV18; clone size: few; D gene: -; CDR3 DNA: TGTGCCAGCTCACCCAGTGGAGATGGCTACACCTTC; CDR3 protein: CASSPSGDGYTF
CDR3 length: 16; J gene: TRBJ1-2; V gene: TRBV5-1; clone size: -; D gene: TRBD1; CDR3 DNA: TGCGCCAGCAGCTATAGCCGACAGGGGCTCAGCTATGGCTACACCTTC; CDR3 protein: CASSYSRQGLSYGYTF
CDR3 length: 15; J gene: TRBJ1-4; V gene: TRBV5-1; clone size: -; D gene: -; CDR3 DNA: TGCGCCAGCAGCTTTCCAGAGACGGGCGATGAAAAACTGTTTTTT; CDR3 protein: CASSFPETGDEKLFF
CDR3 length: 16; J gene: TRBJ2-7; V gene: TRBV7-6; clone size: few; D gene: -; CDR3 DNA: TGTGCCAGCAGCTTAGACCTACTCGGGACAAATTACGAGCAGTACTTC; CDR3 protein: CASSLDLLGTNYEQYF
CDR3 length: 12; J gene: TRBJ2-2; V gene: TRBV18; clone size: -; D gene: -; CDR3 DNA: TGTGCCAGCTCGGACCTCACCGGGGAGCTGTTTTTT; CDR3 protein: CASSDLTGELFF
CDR3 length: 14; J gene: TRBJ2-3; V gene: TRBV27; clone size: few; D gene: -; CDR3 DNA: TGTGCCAGCAGTTTAGCAGCTCCGGACGATACGCAGTATTTT; CDR3 protein: CASSLAAPDDTQYF
CDR3 length: 15; J gene: TRBJ1-5; V gene: TRBV12-3/TRBV12-4; clone size: -; D gene: TRBD1; CDR3 DNA: TGTGCCAGCAGTAGACAGGGTTATAGCAATCAGCCCCAGCATTTT; CDR3 protein: CASSRQGYSNQPQHF
CDR3 length: 15; J gene: TRBJ2-1; V gene: TRBV5-1; clone size: once; D gene: TRBD1; CDR3 DNA: TGCGCCAGCGCGGAGATGGGACAGCCGAACAATGAGCAGTTCTTC; CDR3 protein: CASAEMGQPNNEQFF
CDR3 length: 15; J gene: TRBJ1-2; V gene: TRBV7-2; clone size: once; D gene: -; CDR3 DNA: TGTGCCAGCAGCCCCCCCGGGGTACCCGCCTATGGCTACACCTTC; CDR3 protein: CASSPPGVPAYGYTF
CDR3 length: 13; J gene: TRBJ2-5; V gene: TRBV6-5; clone size: once; D gene: -; CDR3 DNA: TGTGCCAGCAGTGGACCCTACGACCGGGCCCAGTACTTC; CDR3 protein: CASSGPYDRAQYF
CDR3 length: 15; J gene: TRBJ2-5; V gene: TRBV4-3; clone size: -; D gene: -; CDR3 DNA: TGCGCCAGCAGCCAAGATTGGCAGGGCGTAGAGACCCAGTACTTC; CDR3 protein: CASSQDWQGVETQYF
CDR3 length: 14; J gene: TRBJ1-1; V gene: TRBV4-1; clone size: many; D gene: -; CDR3 DNA: TGCGCCAGCAGCGGGCGTACGGTGGGCACTGAAGCTTTCTTT; CDR3 protein: CASSGRTVGTEAFF
CDR3 length: 12; J gene: TRBJ2-2; V gene: TRBV2; clone size: few; D gene: -; CDR3 DNA: TGTGCCAGCAGCGGGGATCCGGGGGAGCTGTTTTTT; CDR3 protein: CASSGDPGELFF
CDR3 length: 14; J gene: TRBJ2-3; V gene: TRBV7-2; clone size: -; D gene: -; CDR3 DNA: TGTGCCAGCAGCCTGCTGACCGGCCGGGATACGCAGTATTTT; CDR3 protein: CASSLLTGRDTQYF
CDR3 length: 14; J gene: TRBJ2-6; V gene: TRBV20-1; clone size: -; D gene: -; CDR3 DNA: TGCAGTGCTAGTGGGCCGCCGGGGGCCAACGTCCTGACTTTC; CDR3 protein: CSASGPPGANVLTF
CDR3 length: 14; J gene: TRBJ2-7; V gene: TRBV18; clone size: few; D gene: -; CDR3 DNA: TGTGCCAGCTCAGGGGCAGGGATGAGCTACGAGCAGTACTTC; CDR3 protein: CASSGAGMSYEQYF
CDR3 length: 14; J gene: TRBJ2-1; V gene: TRBV5-6; clone size: -; D gene: -; CDR3 DNA: TGTGCCAGCAGCTGGGGACCTCCCTCGCAGGGGCAGTTCTTC; CDR3 protein: CASSWGPPSQGQFF
CDR3 length: 11; J gene: TRBJ1-1; V gene: TRBV27; clone size: few; D gene: TRBD1; CDR3 DNA: TGTGCCAGCAGGTCGACAGGGAGGGCTTTCTTT; CDR3 protein: CASRSTGRAFF
CDR3 length: 15; J gene: TRBJ2-3; V gene: TRBV7-6; clone size: few; D gene: -; CDR3 DNA: TGTGCCAGCAGCCTCTCACATGCTAGCACAGATACGCAGTATTTT; CDR3 protein: CASSLSHASTDTQYF
CDR3 length: 16; J gene: TRBJ2-3; V gene: TRBV28; clone size: many; D gene: -; CDR3 DNA: TGTGCCAGCAGTTCCCCCGGGACACTGAGCACAGATACGCAGTATTTT; CDR3 protein: CASSSPGTLSTDTQYF
CDR3 length: 15; J gene: TRBJ2-5; V gene: TRBV4-1; clone size: -; D gene: TRBD2; CDR3 DNA: TGCGCCAGCAGCCAAGGGGCGGGGGTCAGGGAGACCCAGTACTTC; CDR3 protein: CASSQGAGVRETQYF
CDR3 length: 13; J gene: TRBJ2-1; V gene: TRBV20-1; clone size: -; D gene: TRBD2; CDR3 DNA: TGCAGTGCTAGAAGGCGGGGGTTCAATGAGCAGTTCTTC; CDR3 protein: CSARRRGFNEQFF
CDR3 length: 14; J gene: TRBJ1-4; V gene: TRBV7-9; clone size: many; D gene: -; CDR3 DNA: TGTGCCAGCAGCTCACAGGGAGGGGATGAAAAACTGTTTTTT; CDR3 protein: CASSSQGGDEKLFF
CDR3 length: 13; J gene: TRBJ1-5; V gene: TRBV18; clone size: few; D gene: -; CDR3 DNA: TGTGCCAGCTCACCAGGAGCGAATCAGCCCCAGCATTTT; CDR3 protein: CASSPGANQPQHF
CDR3 length: 15; J gene: TRBJ2-1; V gene: TRBV11-2; clone size: few; D gene: -; CDR3 DNA: TGTGCCAGCAGCCAAGGGGCAAACTCCTACAATGAGCAGTTCTTC; CDR3 protein: CASSQGANSYNEQFF
CDR3 length: 15; J gene: TRBJ2-2; V gene: TRBV7-2; clone size: many; D gene: TRBD1; CDR3 DNA: TGTGCCAGCAGCCCACAGGGGGCGAACACCGGGGAGCTGTTTTTT; CDR3 protein: CASSPQGANTGELFF
CDR3 length: 15; J gene: TRBJ2-2; V gene: TRBV6-1; clone size: -; D gene: -; CDR3 DNA: TGTGCCAGCAGTGAAGCGGAACCAGTTGTCGGGGAGCTGTTTTTT; CDR3 protein: CASSEAEPVVGELFF
CDR3 length: 17; J gene: TRBJ1-5; V gene: TRBV4-2; clone size: once; D gene: -; CDR3 DNA: TGTGCCAGCAGCCAATTTGGAGAGTTGAGAAGCAATCAGCCCCAGCATTTT; CDR3 protein: CASSQFGELRSNQPQHF
CDR3 length: 18; J gene: TRBJ2-2; V gene: TRBV9; clone size: -; D gene: TRBD2; CDR3 DNA: TGTGCCAGCAGCGTAGATCCTAGCGGGGGCCAGAACACCGGGGAGCTGTTTTTT; CDR3 protein: CASSVDPSGGQNTGELFF
CDR3 length: 15; J gene: TRBJ1-5; V gene: TRBV5-1; clone size: -; D gene: -; CDR3 DNA: TGCGCCAGCAGCACATCAGGGGACATCAATCAGCCCCAGCATTTT; CDR3 protein: CASSTSGDINQPQHF
CDR3 length: 12; J gene: TRBJ2-2; V gene: TRBV11-2; clone size: -; D gene: -; CDR3 DNA: TGTGCCAGCACCCTAGGGGGACGCGAGCTGTTTTTT; CDR3 protein: CASTLGGRELFF
CDR3 length: 18; J gene: TRBJ2-4; V gene: TRBV12-3/TRBV12-4; clone size: few; D gene: TRBD1; CDR3 DNA: TGTGCCAGCAGTTACCCCCTTTCCGGACAGGGGATGTCGCGGATTCAGTACTTC; CDR3 protein: CASSYPLSGQGMSRIQYF
CDR3 length: 15; J gene: TRBJ2-1; V gene: TRBV4-3; clone size: -; D gene: -; CDR3 DNA: TGCGCCAGCAGCCTATCCGGGGAATCCTACAATGAGCAGTTCTTC; CDR3 protein: CASSLSGESYNEQFF
CDR3 length: 13; J gene: TRBJ1-1; V gene: TRBV6-5; clone size: many; D gene: -; CDR3 DNA: TGTGCCAGCAGTGTCAGGGAGAACACTGAAGCTTTCTTT; CDR3 protein: CASSVRENTEAFF
CDR3 length: 14; J gene: TRBJ2-1; V gene: TRBV18; clone size: few; D gene: -; CDR3 DNA: TGTGCCAGCTCACCGACTATAGGCTACAATGAGCAGTTCTTC; CDR3 protein: CASSPTIGYNEQFF
CDR3 length: 13; J gene: TRBJ1-2; V gene: TRBV5-5; clone size: -; D gene: -; CDR3 DNA: TGTGCCAGCAGCGTCACCCGGATCTATGGCTACACCTTC; CDR3 protein: CASSVTRIYGYTF
CDR3 length: 15; J gene: TRBJ2-3; V gene: TRBV28; clone size: -; D gene: -; CDR3 DNA: TGTGACAGCAGTTTAGCAGGGCGTAGCACAGATACGCAGTATTTT; CDR3 protein: CDSSLAGRSTDTQYF
CDR3 length: 11; J gene: TRBJ2-5; V gene: TRBV6-2/TRBV6-3; clone size: few; D gene: -; CDR3 DNA: TGTGCCAGCAGCGGATCGGGGACCCAGTACTTC; CDR3 protein: CASSGSGTQYF
CDR3 length: 16; J gene: TRBJ1-6; V gene: TRBV6-1; clone size: -; D gene: TRBD1; CDR3 DNA: TGTGCCAGCAGCGAACTCAGGGGGATGTCTAATTCACCCCTCCACTTT; CDR3 protein: CASSELRGMSNSPLHF
CDR3 length: 16; J gene: TRBJ2-1; V gene: TRBV11-1; clone size: few; D gene: TRBD1; CDR3 DNA: TGTGCCAGCAGCTACGCAGGGGGCTCGGTCTACAATGAGCAGTTCTTC; CDR3 protein: CASSYAGGSVYNEQFF
CDR3 length: 18; J gene: TRBJ1-2; V gene: TRBV5-1; clone size: few; D gene: -; CDR3 DNA: TGCGCCAGCAGCCAACCCACCGGAGTCTGGAGATTGGGATATGGCTACACCTTC; CDR3 protein: CASSQPTGVWRLGYGYTF
CDR3 length: 14; J gene: TRBJ1-1; V gene: TRBV6-6; clone size: few; D gene: -; CDR3 DNA: TGTGCCAGCAGGCTCACAGGGATGAACACTGAAGCTTTCTTT; CDR3 protein: CASRLTGMNTEAFF
CDR3 length: 17; J gene: TRBJ2-2; V gene: TRBV7-9; clone size: -; D gene: TRBD1; CDR3 DNA: TGTGCCAGCAGCCCGACGGGACAGGGTTTGGTCTCCGGGGAGCTGTTTTTT; CDR3 protein: CASSPTGQGLVSGELFF
CDR3 length: 14; J gene: TRBJ1-6; V gene: TRBV20-1; clone size: -; D gene: -; CDR3 DNA: TGCAGTGCTAGATTTCAGGGAGGGAATTCACCCCTCCACTTT; CDR3 protein: CSARFQGGNSPLHF
CDR3 length: 13; J gene: TRBJ1-2; V gene: TRBV10-3; clone size: few; D gene: -; CDR3 DNA: TGTGCCATCAGTGAGTCTGGAGGGGGAGGCTACACCTTC; CDR3 protein: CAISESGGGGYTF
CDR3 length: 15; J gene: TRBJ1-4; V gene: TRBV7-9; clone size: few; D gene: -; CDR3 DNA: TGTGCCAGCAGCGACCAGCCAGGGGTGGATGAAAAACTGTTTTTT; CDR3 protein: CASSDQPGVDEKLFF
CDR3 length: 12; J gene: TRBJ1-6; V gene: TRBV5-1; clone size: -; D gene: -; CDR3 DNA: TGCGCCAGCCGGACGTATAATTCACCCCTCCACTTT; CDR3 protein: CASRTYNSPLHF
CDR3 length: 12; J gene: TRBJ2-1; V gene: TRBV12-5; clone size: -; D gene: -; CDR3 DNA: TGTGCTAGTGGTCCGGGCGTCATAGAGCAGTTCTTC; CDR3 protein: CASGPGVIEQFF
CDR3 length: 13; J gene: TRBJ2-7; V gene: TRBV20-1; clone size: once; D gene: -; CDR3 DNA: TGCAGTGCTAGGCTGGAGCATGCCTACGAGCAGTACTTC; CDR3 protein: CSARLEHAYEQYF
CDR3 length: 15; J gene: TRBJ2-6; V gene: TRBV20-1; clone size: -; D gene: -; CDR3 DNA: TGCAGTGCTATCATATCAGGGACCGGGGCCAACGTCCTGACTTTC; CDR3 protein: CSAIISGTGANVLTF
CDR3 length: 16; J gene: TRBJ1-1; V gene: TRBV12-3/TRBV12-4; clone size: few; D gene: -; CDR3 DNA: TGTGCCAGCTGCCCTATCACGGGAGGGTCGGACACTGAAGCTTTCTTT; CDR3 protein: CASCPITGGSDTEAFF
CDR3 length: 14; J gene: TRBJ1-1; V gene: TRBV6-6; clone size: -; D gene: -; CDR3 DNA: TGTGCCAGCACCACCGCCTCGGGAAAAACTGAAGCTTTCTTT; CDR3 protein: CASTTASGKTEAFF
CDR3 length: 13; J gene: TRBJ1-6; V gene: TRBV12-3/TRBV12-4; clone size: -; D gene: -; CDR3 DNA: TGTGCCAGCAGTCAAAGGGAAAACTCACCCCTCCACTTT; CDR3 protein: CASSQRENSPLHF
CDR3 length: 17; J gene: TRBJ2-7; V gene: TRBV7-9; clone size: few; D gene: -; CDR3 DNA: TGTGCCAGCAGCTTAGGGTCCCAGGGCCCGAGCTCCTACGAGCAGTACTTC; CDR3 protein: CASSLGSQGPSSYEQYF
CDR3 length: 17; J gene: TRBJ2-3; V gene: TRBV9; clone size: -; D gene: TRBD2; CDR3 DNA: TGTGCCAGCAGCGTTACCGGGGCGGGGGGATCCACAGATACGCAGTATTTT; CDR3 protein: CASSVTGAGGSTDTQYF
CDR3 length: 16; J gene: TRBJ2-7; V gene: TRBV5-6; clone size: few; D gene: -; CDR3 DNA: TGTGCCAGCAGCTATTCCGGCCTCGGGACCTCCTACGAGCAGTACTTC; CDR3 protein: CASSYSGLGTSYEQYF